This T cell receptor (beta chain) was identified during a study of cytomegalovirus exposure and HLA in healthy donors. CDR3 length: 14 amino acids. The V and J ends lost 5 bases and 0 bases respectively, with 11 bases between them. CDR1 LNHDA and CDR2 SQIVND come from the germline V gene (reference sequence). 13 Jbeta primers and 60 Vbeta primers were used for the PCR. This table comes from immunoSEQ multiplex PCR, and its TCRdb copy is limited to in-frame clones, with some not included. The table records hundreds of thousands of clones, 65% to 80% of them present only once. V usage is TRBV19 and J usage is TRBJ2-7; no reliable D call. Sequences were obtained from PBMCs. The clonotype comes from a man aged 40-49 years in good health and CMV-seronegative. CDR3: CASSHIHSSYEQYF. The CDR3 DNA reads TGTGCCAGTAGTCATATCCATAGCTCCTACGAGCAGTACTTC.